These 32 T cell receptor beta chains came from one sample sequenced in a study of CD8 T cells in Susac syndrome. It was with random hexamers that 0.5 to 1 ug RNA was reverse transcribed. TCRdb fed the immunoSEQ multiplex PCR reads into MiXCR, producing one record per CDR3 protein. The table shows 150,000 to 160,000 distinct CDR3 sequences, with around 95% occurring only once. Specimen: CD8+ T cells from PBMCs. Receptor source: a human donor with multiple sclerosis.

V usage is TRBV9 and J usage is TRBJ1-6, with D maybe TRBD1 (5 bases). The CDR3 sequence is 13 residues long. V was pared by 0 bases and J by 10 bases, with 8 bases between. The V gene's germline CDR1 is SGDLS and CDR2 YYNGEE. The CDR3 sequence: CASSVGGSSPLHF. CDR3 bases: TGTGCCAGCAGCGTAGGGGGGTCCTCACCCCTCCACTTT.

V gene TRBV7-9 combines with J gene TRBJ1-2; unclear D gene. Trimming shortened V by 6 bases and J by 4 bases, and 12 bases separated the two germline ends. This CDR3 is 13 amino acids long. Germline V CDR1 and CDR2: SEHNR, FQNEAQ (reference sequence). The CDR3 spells CASSPLGSYGYTF. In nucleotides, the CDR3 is TGTGCCAGCAGTCCCCTCGGGTCCTATGGCTACACCTTC.

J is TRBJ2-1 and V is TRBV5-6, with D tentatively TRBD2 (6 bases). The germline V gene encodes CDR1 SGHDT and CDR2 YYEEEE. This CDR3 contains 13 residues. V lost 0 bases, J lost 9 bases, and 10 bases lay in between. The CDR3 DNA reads TGTGCCAGCAGCTTGGGCGGGGACGTTGAGCAGTTCTTC. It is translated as CASSLGGDVEQFF.

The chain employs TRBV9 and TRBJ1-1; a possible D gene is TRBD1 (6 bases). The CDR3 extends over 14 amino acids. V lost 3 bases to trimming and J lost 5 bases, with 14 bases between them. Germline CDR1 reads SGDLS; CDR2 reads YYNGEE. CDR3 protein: CASSEGAGVTEAFF. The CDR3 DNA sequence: TGTGCCAGCAGCGAAGGGGCAGGGGTAACTGAAGCTTTCTTT.

The CDR3 here is CASSTRTGAGANVLTF. DNA of the CDR3: TGTGCCAGCAGCACCCGGACAGGAGCAGGGGCCAACGTCCTGACTTTC. The rearrangement links TRBV7-2 to TRBJ2-6, with 7 bases identical to TRBD1. The CDR3 spans 16 residues. The trim removed 5 bases at V and 4 bases at J, leaving 8 bases unmatched. Per germline, CDR1 SGHTA and CDR2 FQGNSA. The full variable domain, completed using reference TRBV7-2 and TRBJ2-6, is GAGVSQSPSNKVTEKGKDVELRCDPISGHTALYWYRQSLGQGLEFLIYFQGNSAPDKSGLPSDRFSAERTGGSVSTLTIQRTQQEDSAVYLCASSTRTGAGANVLTFGAGSRLTVL.

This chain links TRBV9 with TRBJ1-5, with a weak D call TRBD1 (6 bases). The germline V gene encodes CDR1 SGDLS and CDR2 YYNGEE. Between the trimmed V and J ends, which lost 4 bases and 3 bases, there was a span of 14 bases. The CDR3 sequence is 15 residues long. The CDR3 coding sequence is TGTGCCAGCAGCAGACACGGACAGATCAATCAGCCCCAGCATTTT. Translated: CASSRHGQINQPQHF.

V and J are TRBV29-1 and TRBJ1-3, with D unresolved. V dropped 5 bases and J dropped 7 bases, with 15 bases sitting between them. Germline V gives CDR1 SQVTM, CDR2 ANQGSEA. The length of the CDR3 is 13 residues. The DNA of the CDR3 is TGCAGCGTTTCTATAGGCAGCCGGAACACCATATATTTT. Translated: CSVSIGSRNTIYF.

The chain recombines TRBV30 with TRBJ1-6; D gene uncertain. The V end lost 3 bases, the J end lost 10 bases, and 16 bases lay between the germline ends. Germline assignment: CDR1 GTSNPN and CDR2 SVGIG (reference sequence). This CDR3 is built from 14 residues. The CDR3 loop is CAWRRTTGKSPLHF. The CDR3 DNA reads TGTGCCTGGAGGCGGACCACTGGGAAATCACCCCTCCACTTT.

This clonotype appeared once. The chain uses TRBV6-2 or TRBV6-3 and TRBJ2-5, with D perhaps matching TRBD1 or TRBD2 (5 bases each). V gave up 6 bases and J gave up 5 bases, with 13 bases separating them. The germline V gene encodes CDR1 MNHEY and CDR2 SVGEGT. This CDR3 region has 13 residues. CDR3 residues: CASSRDVRETQYF. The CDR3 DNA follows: TGTGCCAGCAGCCGGGACGTGCGGGAGACCCAGTACTTC.

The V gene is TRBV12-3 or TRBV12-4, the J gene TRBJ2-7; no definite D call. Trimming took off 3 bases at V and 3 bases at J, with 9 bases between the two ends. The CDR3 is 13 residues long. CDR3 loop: CASSFSAVYEQYF. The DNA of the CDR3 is TGTGCCAGCAGTTTTTCAGCAGTCTACGAGCAGTACTTC.

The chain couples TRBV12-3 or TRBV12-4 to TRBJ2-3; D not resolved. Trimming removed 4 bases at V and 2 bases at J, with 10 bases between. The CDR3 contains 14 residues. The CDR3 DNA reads TGTGCCAGCAGTTCTCCGGAACCCACAGATACGCAGTATTTT. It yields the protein CASSSPEPTDTQYF.

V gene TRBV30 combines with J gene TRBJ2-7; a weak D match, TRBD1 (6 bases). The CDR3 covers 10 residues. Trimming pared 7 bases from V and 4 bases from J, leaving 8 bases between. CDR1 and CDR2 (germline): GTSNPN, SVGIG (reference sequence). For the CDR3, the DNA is TGTGCCTCTCAGGGGTACGAGCAGTACTTC. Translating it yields CASQGYEQYF.

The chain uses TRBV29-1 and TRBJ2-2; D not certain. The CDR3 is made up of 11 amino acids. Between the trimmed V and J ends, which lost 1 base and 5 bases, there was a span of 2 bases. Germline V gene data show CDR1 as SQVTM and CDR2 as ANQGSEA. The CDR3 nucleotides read TGCAGCGTTGAAGGGACCGGGGAGCTGTTTTTT. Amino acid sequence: CSVEGTGELFF.

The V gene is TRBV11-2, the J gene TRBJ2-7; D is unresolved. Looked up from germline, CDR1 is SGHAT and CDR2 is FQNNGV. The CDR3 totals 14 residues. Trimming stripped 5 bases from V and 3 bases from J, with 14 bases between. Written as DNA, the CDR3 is TGTGCCAGCAGCCCCCGGACGGGCCGCTACGAGCAGTACTTC. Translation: CASSPRTGRYEQYF.

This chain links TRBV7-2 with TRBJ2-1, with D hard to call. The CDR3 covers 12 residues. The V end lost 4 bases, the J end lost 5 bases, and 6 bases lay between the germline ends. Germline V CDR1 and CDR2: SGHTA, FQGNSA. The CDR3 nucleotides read TGTGCCAGCAGCTACGGAAACAATGAGCAGTTCTTC. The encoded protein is CASSYGNNEQFF.

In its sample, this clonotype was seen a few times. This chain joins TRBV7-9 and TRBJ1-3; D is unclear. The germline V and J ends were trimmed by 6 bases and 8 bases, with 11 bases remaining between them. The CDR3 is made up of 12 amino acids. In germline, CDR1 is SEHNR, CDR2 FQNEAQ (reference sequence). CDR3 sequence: CASSHGVHTIYF. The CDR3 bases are TGTGCCAGCAGTCACGGGGTGCACACCATATATTTT.

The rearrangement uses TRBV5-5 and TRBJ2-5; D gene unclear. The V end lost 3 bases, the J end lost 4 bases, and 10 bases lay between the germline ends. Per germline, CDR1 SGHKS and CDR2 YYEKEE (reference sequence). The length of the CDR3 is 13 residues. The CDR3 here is CASSSRHGETQYF. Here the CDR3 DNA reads TGTGCCAGCAGCTCCAGACACGGAGAGACCCAGTACTTC.

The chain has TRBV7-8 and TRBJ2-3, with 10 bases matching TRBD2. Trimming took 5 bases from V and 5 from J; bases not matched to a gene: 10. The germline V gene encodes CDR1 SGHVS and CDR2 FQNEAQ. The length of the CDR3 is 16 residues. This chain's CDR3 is CASSARPGLALDTQYF. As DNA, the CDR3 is TGTGCCAGCAGCGCTCGTCCGGGACTAGCGTTAGATACGCAGTATTTT.

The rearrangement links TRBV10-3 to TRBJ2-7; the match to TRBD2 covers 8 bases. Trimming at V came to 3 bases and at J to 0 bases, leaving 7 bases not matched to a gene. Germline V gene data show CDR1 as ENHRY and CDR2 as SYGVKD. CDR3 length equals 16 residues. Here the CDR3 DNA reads TGTGCCATCAGTGAAGGAGCGGGGGTAAGCTCCTACGAGCAGTACTTC. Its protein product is CAISEGAGVSSYEQYF.

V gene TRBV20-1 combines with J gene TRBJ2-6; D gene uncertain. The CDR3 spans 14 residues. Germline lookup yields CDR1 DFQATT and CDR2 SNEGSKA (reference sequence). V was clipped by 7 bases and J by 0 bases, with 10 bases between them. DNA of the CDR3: TGCAGTGGATTTGGGGTCTCTGGGGCCAACGTCCTGACTTTC. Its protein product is CSGFGVSGANVLTF.

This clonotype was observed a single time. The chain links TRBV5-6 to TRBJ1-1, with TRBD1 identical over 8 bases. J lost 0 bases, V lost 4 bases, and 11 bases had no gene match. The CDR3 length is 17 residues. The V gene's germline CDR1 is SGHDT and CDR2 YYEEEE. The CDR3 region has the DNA TGTGCCAGCAGCACCGGGACAGGTCAAGGCATGAACACTGAAGCTTTCTTT. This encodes CASSTGTGQGMNTEAFF.

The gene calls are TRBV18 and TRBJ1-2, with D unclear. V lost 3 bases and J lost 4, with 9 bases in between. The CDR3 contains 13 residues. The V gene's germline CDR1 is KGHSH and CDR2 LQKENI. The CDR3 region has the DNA TGTGCCAGCTCACCTGATGGGTTCTATGGCTACACCTTC. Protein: CASSPDGFYGYTF.

CDR3 protein: CATSDLSGGQDNEQFF. CDR3 bases: TGTGCCACCAGTGACCTAAGCGGGGGCCAAGACAATGAGCAGTTCTTC. This chain joins TRBV24-1 and TRBJ2-1; 8 nucleotides match TRBD2. Germline V lookup: CDR1 KGHDR, CDR2 SFDVKD. This CDR3 comprises 16 residues. V gave up 4 bases and J gave up 5 bases; unmatched junction bases: 9.

The CDR3, as DNA: TGTGCCAGCTCCATGGCGGGAAAAACTGAAGCTTTCTTT. It codes for CASSMAGKTEAFF. The chain combines TRBV18 with TRBJ1-1; D gene uncertain. V was shortened by 6 bases and J by 5 bases, with 13 bases between the two germline ends. The germline gives CDR1 KGHSH, CDR2 LQKENI. This CDR3 region has 13 residues.

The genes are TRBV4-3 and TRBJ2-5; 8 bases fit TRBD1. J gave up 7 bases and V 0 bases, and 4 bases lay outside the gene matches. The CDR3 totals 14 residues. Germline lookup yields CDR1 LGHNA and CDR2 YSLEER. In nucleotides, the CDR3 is TGCGCCAGCAGCCAAGACAGGGGGCTGGGGACCCAGTACTTC. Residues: CASSQDRGLGTQYF.

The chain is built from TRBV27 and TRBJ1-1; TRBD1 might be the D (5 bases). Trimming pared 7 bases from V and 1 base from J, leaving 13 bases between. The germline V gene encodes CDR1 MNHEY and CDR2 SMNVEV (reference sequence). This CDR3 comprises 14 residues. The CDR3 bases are TGTGCCAGCACCCCCGGTGGGGGGAACACTGAAGCTTTCTTT. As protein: CASTPGGGNTEAFF.

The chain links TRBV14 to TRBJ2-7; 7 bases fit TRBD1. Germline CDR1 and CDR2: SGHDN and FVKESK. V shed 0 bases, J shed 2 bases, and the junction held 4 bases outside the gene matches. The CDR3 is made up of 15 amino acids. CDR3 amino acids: CASSQEAGGTYEQYF. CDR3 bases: TGTGCCAGCAGCCAAGAAGCAGGGGGTACCTACGAGCAGTACTTC.

CDR3 loop: CASSPGTVEPLHF. The CDR3 nucleotides read TGTGCCAGCAGTCCCGGGACAGTCGAACCCCTCCACTTT. This sequence joins TRBV25-1 and TRBJ1-6, with 7 bases that match TRBD1. Per the germline V gene, CDR1 is MGHDK and CDR2 is SYGVNS. Trimming at V came to 5 bases and at J to 12 bases, leaving 7 bases not matched to a gene. This CDR3 has 13 amino acids.

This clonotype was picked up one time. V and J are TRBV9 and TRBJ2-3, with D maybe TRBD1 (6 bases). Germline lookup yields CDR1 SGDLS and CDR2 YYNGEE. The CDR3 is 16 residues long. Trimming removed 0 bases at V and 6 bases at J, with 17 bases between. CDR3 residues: CASSVGLGGGHDTQYF. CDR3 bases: TGTGCCAGCAGCGTAGGCCTAGGGGGTGGACATGATACGCAGTATTTT. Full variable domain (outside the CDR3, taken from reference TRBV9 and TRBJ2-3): DSGVTQTPKHLITATGQRVTLRCSPRSGDLSVYWYQQSLDQGLQFLIQYYNGEERAKGNILERFSAQQFPDLHSELNLSSLELGDSALYFCASSVGLGGGHDTQYFGPGTRLTVL.

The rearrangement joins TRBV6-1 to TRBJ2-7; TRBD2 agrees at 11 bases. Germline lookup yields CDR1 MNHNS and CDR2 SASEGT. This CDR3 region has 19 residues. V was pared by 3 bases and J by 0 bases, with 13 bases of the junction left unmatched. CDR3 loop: CASSDGLAGVTTVSYEQYF. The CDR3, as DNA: TGTGCCAGCAGTGATGGACTAGCGGGCGTAACAACGGTCTCCTACGAGCAGTACTTC.

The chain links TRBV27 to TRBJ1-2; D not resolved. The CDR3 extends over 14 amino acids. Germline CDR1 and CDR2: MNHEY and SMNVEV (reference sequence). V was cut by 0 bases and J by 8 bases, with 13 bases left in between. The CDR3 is CASSLSSLHSGYTF. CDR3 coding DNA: TGTGCCAGCAGTTTATCGAGCCTCCATAGCGGCTACACCTTC.

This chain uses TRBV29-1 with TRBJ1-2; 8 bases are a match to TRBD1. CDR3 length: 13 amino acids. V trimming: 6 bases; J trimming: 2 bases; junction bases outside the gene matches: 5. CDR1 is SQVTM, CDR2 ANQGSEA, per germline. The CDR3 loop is CSVPDRVNYGYTF. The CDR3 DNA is TGCAGCGTCCCGGACAGGGTCAACTATGGCTACACCTTC.